The clone carrying this TCR beta chain occurred a few times. Its antigen remains unknown. The CDR3 covers 17 residues. V lost 1 base, J lost 3 bases, and 7 bases stayed unmatched. Germline V gene lookup returns CDR1 MGHRA and CDR2 YSYEKL. In the original processing: TCR counts had a median of about 94,000 per sample and spanned roughly 23,224 to 700,000. MiXCR, run by TCRdb on the RACE reads, gives a single entry per CDR3 protein. TCRdb's processing, not the study's, gives the V and J calls here. The sample has about 120,000 distinct CDR3 sequences, roughly 13% seen once. The sample belongs to a study of human T cells and chemical hapten exposure. Across the whole study: Chiefly female patients presented with alopecia areata, totalis or universalis. Study-level results: Donors' alopecia may make their immune response differ from healthy people's.

Sample time point: patch test 1, 2 weeks after DPC sensitization. This sample's treatment: therapeutic diphenylcyclopropenone sensitization with weekly scalp DPC. Drawing of blood took place ahead of applying each patch test. The sequencing here drew on whole blood, taken in connection with sensitization to the hapten diphenylcyclopropenone (DPC). The chain employs TRBV4-1 and TRBJ1-5, with 9 nucleotides matching TRBD1. This clonotype was sampled from a man between 18 and 29 years old with alopecia areata. Some clones in this sample may be carry-over from other donors' samples. The chain's CDR3 is CASSQVGTGLYNQPQHF. The CDR3 bases are TGCGCCAGCAGCCAAGTCGGGACAGGGTTATACAATCAGCCCCAGCATTTT.